The 9 T cell receptor beta chains below all came from one sample that was sequenced in a study of regulatory T cells in long-lasting Graves disease (dated by TCRdb to the early 2020s). Per the publication, the time point label means: persistent/refractory GD, antithyroid drugs over 5 years with positive TRAb. For both TCR sequencing and RNA sequencing, RNA was extracted from PBMCs in TRIzol. Library creation used multiplex PCR. Sequencing used an Illumina HiSeq 4000. To build TCR beta libraries, CDR3 regions were amplified by Arm-PCR using iRepertoire HTBI primers. TCRdb reprocessing: public reads trimmed at Q25 with fastp, clones called with MiXCR, in-frame beta chains kept. Records with the same CDR3 protein are collapsed into one entry carrying the most frequent genes and DNA. The sample records around 450,000 distinct CDR3 sequences, about 22% of which are singletons. Clones ranked in the top ten supply around 7% of the sample.

The specimen comprised peripheral blood mononuclear cells (PBMCs), sampled when the disease was refractory, from a patient treated with antithyroid drugs. The receptors originated from a female donor with Graves disease.

This clonotype was counted only a few times. This rearrangement joins TRBV19 to TRBJ1-4; D is ambiguous. Germline V gene data show CDR1 as LNHDA and CDR2 as SQIVND (reference sequence). This CDR3 is built from 14 residues. V lost 4 bases and J lost 0, with 6 bases in between. CDR3 residues: CASSRMATNEKLFF. Written as DNA, the CDR3 is TGTGCCAGTAGTAGAATGGCAACTAATGAAAAACTGTTTTTT.

There are many counts of this clonotype. The chain couples TRBV28 to TRBJ1-5; D ambiguous. Germline lookup yields CDR1 MDHEN and CDR2 SYDVKM. The CDR3 contains 15 residues. Trimming pared 7 bases from V and 3 bases from J, leaving 16 bases between. Here the CDR3 reads CASKLFGVNNQPQHF. The CDR3 bases are TGTGCCAGCAAACTTTTCGGGGTCAACAATCAGCCCCAGCATTTT.

This chain connects TRBV5-1 to TRBJ2-5; 11 positions agree with TRBD2. Germline assignment: CDR1 SGHRS and CDR2 YFSETQ. V dropped 0 bases and J dropped 5; count of bases not matched to a gene: 9. The CDR3 has 17 residues. As DNA, the CDR3 is TGCGCCAGCAGCTTGGCCGCTCTAGCGGGGGGCGGGGAGACCCAGTACTTC. Protein product: CASSLAALAGGGETQYF.

This clonotype came up a few times. The DNA of the CDR3 is TGTGCCAGCTTTGGGGGCTCCACCTACGAGCAGTACTTC. Protein sequence: CASFGGSTYEQYF. J is TRBJ2-7 and V is TRBV7-2; TRBD1 might be the D (6 bases). CDR1 is SGHTA and CDR2 is FQGNSA in the germline V gene. The germline V and J ends were trimmed by 8 bases and 2 bases, with 13 bases remaining between them. This CDR3 region has 13 residues. Looking up the rest from reference TRBV7-2 and TRBJ2-7 gives the full variable domain: GAGVSQSPSNKVTEKGKDVELRCDPISGHTALYWYRQSLGQGLEFLIYFQGNSAPDKSGLPSDRFSAERTGGSVSTLTIQRTQQEDSAVYLCASFGGSTYEQYFGPGTRLTVT.

This clonotype came up many times. The rearrangement joins TRBV27 to TRBJ2-6; D gene unclear. CDR3 size: 15 residues. Trimming left V 5 bases short and J 0 bases short, with 8 bases between. CDR1 is MNHEY, CDR2 SMNVEV, per germline (reference sequence). This CDR3 is CASSAYGSGANVLTF. CDR3 bases: TGTGCCAGCAGTGCCTATGGCTCTGGGGCCAACGTCCTGACTTTC.

There are many counts of this clonotype. The rearrangement links TRBV28 to TRBJ1-2; possible D gene TRBD1, 5 bases. V dropped 1 base and J dropped 0 bases, with 15 bases sitting between them. The CDR3 sequence is 17 residues long. Germline lookup yields CDR1 MDHEN and CDR2 SYDVKM. The CDR3 nucleotides read TGTGCCAGCAGTTTATACCAGGGAGGACCAACTAACTATGGCTACACCTTC. Protein sequence: CASSLYQGGPTNYGYTF.

Comment on this clonotype: Compared with germline, one end of the junction differs, possibly owing to a read error. The rearrangement joins TRBV28 to TRBJ1-1; D uncertain. Germline CDR1 is MDHEN and CDR2 is SYDVKM. The CDR3 length is 15 residues. The CDR3 loop is CASGLDVIGNTEAFF. The CDR3 DNA reads as TGTGCCAGCGGTTTGGACGTCATCGGGAACACTGAAGCTTTCTTT. Supplemented by reference TRBV28 and TRBJ1-1, the full variable domain reads DVKVTQSSRYLVKRTGEKVFLECVQDMDHENMFWYRQDPGLGLRLIYFSYDVKMKEKGDIPEGYSVSREKKERFSLILESASTNQTSMYLCASGLDVIGNTEAFFGQGTRLTVV.

At least ten counts were recorded for this clonotype. The V call is TRBV3-1, the J call TRBJ1-6; no definite D call. The CDR3 sequence is 13 residues long. Trimming took 0 bases from V and 10 from J, leaving 7 bases between them. CDR1 is LGHDT, CDR2 YNNKEL, per germline (reference sequence). The CDR3, as DNA: TGTGCCAGCAGCCAAGAAGACGTCTCACCCCTCCACTTT. Protein sequence: CASSQEDVSPLHF.

This chain joins TRBV9 and TRBJ1-6, with D unresolved. The CDR3 has 15 amino acids. V dropped 0 bases and J dropped 6 bases, with 10 bases sitting between them. CDR1 is SGDLS, CDR2 YYNGEE, per germline. In nucleotides, the CDR3 is TGTGCCAGCAGCGTAGGGCAGCAGAGTAATTCACCCCTCCACTTT. It yields the protein CASSVGQQSNSPLHF.